A selection of T cell receptor beta chains follows, all from one sample in a study of OX40 agonist ivuxolimab in advanced cancers. Sequenced by immunoSEQ multiplex PCR; TCRdb stores in-frame clones only, minus some. This sample carries some 48,000 clones, about 75% of them seen once, and the ten largest clones take 6.5% to 9%. The sample in question was CD4+ or CD8+ T cells sorted from blood, obtained in a trial of the OX40 agonist ivuxolimab. The receptor set was obtained from an adult with an advanced solid tumor such as melanoma, head and neck, liver or kidney cancer. CDR3s include the opening cysteine and the closing phenylalanine or tryptophan. Each record gives: J gene, D gene, clone size, V gene, CDR3 protein, CDR3 DNA. The D gene is left open where the match is weak. Size is stated for part of the rows, as once, few or many counts, or as a class when the clone is expanded.

>TRBJ2-7|TRBD2|.|TRBV4-2
CASSKLEVRDYFYEQYF
TGTGCCAGCAGCAAACTTGAGGTTCGGGACTACTTCTACGAGCAGTACTTC
>TRBJ1-4|TRBD1|few|TRBV27
CASSLFAGGADEKLFF
TGTGCCAGCAGTTTATTCGCAGGGGGCGCGGATGAAAAACTGTTTTTT
>TRBJ2-1|.|.|TRBV4-3
CASSHLDSNYNEQFF
TGCGCCAGCAGCCACCTGGACTCGAACTACAATGAGCAGTTCTTC
>TRBJ2-1|.|.|TRBV7-8
CASSLGAVSYNEQFF
TGTGCCAGCAGCTTAGGGGCGGTCTCCTACAATGAGCAGTTCTTC
>TRBJ1-1|.|.|TRBV10-1
CASSESGTGERTEAFF
TGCGCCAGCAGTGAGTCGGGCACTGGGGAAAGGACTGAAGCTTTCTTT
>TRBJ1-1|TRBD1|.|TRBV11-2
CASSPKDRLEAFF
TGTGCCAGCAGCCCGAAGGACAGGCTCGAAGCTTTCTTT
>TRBJ2-3|TRBD2|.|TRBV5-1
CASSPRGLAGGGDTQYF
TGCGCCAGCAGCCCGCGAGGACTAGCGGGAGGGGGAGATACGCAGTATTTT
>TRBJ2-7|TRBD1|.|TRBV6-6
CASSYLQGAYEQYF
TGTGCCAGCAGTTACTTACAGGGGGCCTACGAGCAGTACTTC
>TRBJ1-2|TRBD1|.|TRBV27
CANSDTGGGYTF
TGTGCCAACAGTGATACAGGGGGTGGCTACACCTTC
>TRBJ2-6|.|.|TRBV5-4
CASTPSGRGVNVLTF
TGTGCCAGCACCCCCTCGGGACGGGGTGTCAACGTCCTGACTTTC
>TRBJ1-1|.|.|TRBV19
CASSIGQHTTEAFF
TGTGCCAGTAGTATAGGACAGCATACCACTGAAGCTTTCTTT
>TRBJ2-5|.|.|TRBV29-1
CSVELNIRETQYF
TGCAGCGTTGAGCTGAACATTAGAGAGACCCAGTACTTC
>TRBJ1-5|TRBD1|.|TRBV2
CASSVGQGGQPQHF
TGTGCCAGCAGCGTCGGACAGGGAGGTCAGCCCCAGCATTTT
>TRBJ1-1|.|.|TRBV5-1
CASSFNQGTDTEAFF
TGCGCCAGCAGCTTTAACCAGGGGACGGACACTGAAGCTTTCTTT
>TRBJ1-1|.|once|TRBV27
CASQTYWGRYRTEAFF
TGTGCCAGCCAAACTTACTGGGGGCGTTATAGAACTGAAGCTTTCTTT
>TRBJ2-3|TRBD2|.|TRBV5-1
CASSQAGLGSTDTQYF
TGCGCCAGCAGTCAAGCGGGGCTGGGGAGCACAGATACGCAGTATTTT
>TRBJ1-1|.|.|TRBV30
CAWSGGDLTEAFF
TGTGCCTGGAGCGGGGGGGATTTGACTGAAGCTTTCTTT
>TRBJ1-1|TRBD1|.|TRBV18
CASSQQTGNTEAFF
TGTGCCAGCTCACAACAGACAGGGAATACTGAAGCTTTCTTT
>TRBJ2-7|.|.|TRBV2
CASSWLENSYEQYF
TGTGCCAGCAGCTGGCTAGAGAACTCCTACGAGCAGTACTTC
>TRBJ2-7|TRBD2|few|TRBV30
CAWSWGSGGEQYF
TGTGCCTGGAGCTGGGGTAGCGGGGGCGAGCAGTACTTC
>TRBJ2-5|.|.|TRBV2
CASSGRDQETQYF
TGTGCCAGCAGTGGACGGGACCAAGAGACCCAGTACTTC
>TRBJ2-3|.|.|TRBV6-5
CASSAPGTDTQYF
TGTGCCAGCAGTGCCCCGGGGACAGATACGCAGTATTTT
>TRBJ2-3|TRBD1|once|TRBV19
CATQQTGGAGTDTQYF
TGTGCCACCCAGCAGACAGGGGGCGCGGGCACAGATACGCAGTATTTT
>TRBJ2-2|.|.|TRBV5-1
CASSFSPVSTGELFF
TGCGCCAGCAGCTTCTCCCCGGTGAGCACCGGGGAGCTGTTTTTT
>TRBJ2-1|.|.|TRBV7-2
CASRTAGGQDYNEQFF
TGTGCCAGCAGGACCGCAGGAGGGCAGGATTACAATGAGCAGTTCTTC
>TRBJ1-1|.|.|TRBV5-6
CASSLSLKRAGTEAFF
TGTGCCAGCAGCTTGTCGCTGAAGAGGGCTGGGACTGAAGCTTTCTTT
>TRBJ1-5|.|.|TRBV27
CASRGGGARGSNQPQHF
TGTGCCAGCAGAGGAGGGGGGGCGAGGGGAAGCAATCAGCCCCAGCATTTT
>TRBJ2-1|.|.|TRBV13
CASSLGKMVEQFF
TGTGCCAGCAGCTTAGGGAAGATGGTTGAGCAGTTCTTC
>TRBJ2-2|.|once|TRBV4-3
CASSHIQNTGELFF
TGCGCCAGCAGCCACATACAGAACACCGGGGAGCTGTTTTTT
>TRBJ2-7|.|.|TRBV30
CAWGLGGPGGYEQYF
TGTGCCTGGGGGCTTGGGGGCCCAGGGGGGTACGAGCAGTACTTC
>TRBJ2-4|.|.|TRBV25-1
CASSGTGNIQYF
TGTGCCAGCAGTGGGACCGGAAACATTCAGTACTTC
>TRBJ2-5|.|.|TRBV5-6
CASSLAGGVETQYF
TGTGCCAGCAGCTTGGCTGGAGGGGTAGAGACCCAGTACTTC
>TRBJ2-3|.|.|TRBV2
CASSDTWGTDTQYF
TGTGCCAGCTCAGACACGTGGGGCACAGATACGCAGTATTTT
>TRBJ2-1|TRBD2|.|TRBV7-2
CASSYEPSGKNEQFF
TGTGCCAGCAGCTATGAACCTAGCGGGAAAAATGAGCAGTTCTTC
>TRBJ1-5|TRBD1|.|TRBV5-1
CASSFGQGANQPQHF
TGCGCCAGCAGCTTTGGACAGGGGGCGAATCAGCCCCAGCATTTT
>TRBJ2-7|.|.|TRBV4-3
CASSQVVGAYEQYF
TGCGCCAGCAGCCAAGTTGTGGGAGCCTACGAGCAGTACTTC
>TRBJ1-1|.|few|TRBV5-1
CASSLLIKGGTEAFF
TGCGCCAGCAGCCTCCTGATAAAGGGCGGCACTGAAGCTTTCTTT
>TRBJ2-7|TRBD1|.|TRBV6-5
CASSYRAGGSYEQYF
TGTGCCAGCAGTTACCGAGCAGGGGGATCCTACGAGCAGTACTTC
>TRBJ2-2|.|few|TRBV10-2
CASAASGGGELFF
TGCGCCAGCGCTGCCTCTGGGGGCGGGGAGCTGTTTTTT
>TRBJ2-7|TRBD1|once|TRBV6-5
CASSEDRQSYEQYF
TGTGCCAGCAGTGAGGACAGGCAGTCCTACGAGCAGTACTTC
>TRBJ2-1|TRBD2|.|TRBV5-1
CASSLTVLEREGTGEQFF
TGCGCCAGCAGCTTGACGGTCTTAGAGCGGGAGGGCACAGGTGAGCAGTTCTTC
>TRBJ2-6|.|.|TRBV14
CASSLAGSGANVLTF
TGTGCCAGCTCCTTGGCTGGGTCCGGGGCCAACGTCCTGACTTTC
>TRBJ2-1|.|.|TRBV30
CAWSLEDGSYNEQFF
TGTGCCTGGAGTTTAGAGGATGGCTCCTACAATGAGCAGTTCTTC
>TRBJ2-6|.|once|TRBV11-2
CASSLGPSSGANVLTF
TGTGCCAGCAGCTTAGGACCCAGCTCTGGGGCCAACGTCCTGACTTTC
>TRBJ2-2|TRBD2|once|TRBV7-9
CASSLRWGLAERDTGELFF
TGTGCCAGCAGCTTACGGTGGGGACTAGCGGAACGGGACACCGGGGAGCTGTTTTTT
>TRBJ1-2|.|.|TRBV2
CASSESGSTIYGYTF
TGTGCCAGCAGTGAATCAGGCAGCACTATCTATGGCTACACCTTC
>TRBJ2-1|.|.|TRBV5-4
CASTLGGSSYNEQFF
TGTGCCAGCACCCTAGGCGGAAGCTCCTACAATGAGCAGTTCTTC
>TRBJ2-7|.|.|TRBV6-5
CASRRNYEQYF
TGTGCCAGCAGGCGGAACTACGAGCAGTACTTC
>TRBJ2-7|.|.|TRBV5-1
CASSLEGELFHEQYF
TGCGCCAGCAGCTTGGAGGGGGAGCTCTTTCACGAGCAGTACTTC
>TRBJ1-1|TRBD1|.|TRBV27
CASSLQGVNTEAFF
TGTGCCAGCAGTTTACAGGGGGTGAACACTGAAGCTTTCTTT